This T cell receptor (beta chain) was captured in a study of blood T cells in healthy people across ages. CDR1 and CDR2 (germline): SEHNR, FQNEAQ (reference sequence). The CDR3 runs to 16 residues. Losses at the gene ends were 4 bases for V and 0 bases for J; bases not matched to a gene: 8. Study-level findings and limits: Possibly, changes in expanded clonotypes were confounded because donor CMV status was unknown.

This clonotype was observed at least ten times. Its specificity is unknown. The second PCR ran roughly 6 to 12 cycles with a sample-barcoded 5' primer and J-beta primers. TCRdb reanalysed the 5' RACE reads using MiXCR and keeps one entry per CDR3 protein. The sample has around 690,000 distinct CDR3 sequences; under 65% are singletons. The sequenced sample was blood. The receptor was isolated from a man aged 60 to 69 in good health. V gene TRBV7-9 combines with J gene TRBJ2-7, with 8 bases identical to TRBD1. CDR3 protein: CASSSGQVGVSYEQYF. CDR3 coding DNA: TGTGCCAGCAGCTCGGGACAGGTGGGGGTCTCCTACGAGCAGTACTTC.